Detailed here is one TCR beta chain. These data are taken from a study of T cells expressing NK-cell markers. Germline loops: CDR1 SQVTM, CDR2 ANQGSEA. CDR3 length equals 13 residues. No DNA is given; TCRdb re-called the 5' RACE reads and lists each CDR3 protein once. The ten most abundant clones cover roughly 7.2% of a sample with almost 450,000 distinct CDR3 sequences. The chain couples TRBV29-1 to TRBJ2-7; TCRdb returns TRBD2, unconfirmable since there is no DNA. The clonotype originates from a woman aged 18-70 years in good health. The sequenced material came from blood T cells: a sorted CD56 or NKG2C T cell subset, CD4+ or CD8+ T cells, or bulk PBMC T cells (not recorded which). The CDR3 loop is CSVEREGLLEQYF.